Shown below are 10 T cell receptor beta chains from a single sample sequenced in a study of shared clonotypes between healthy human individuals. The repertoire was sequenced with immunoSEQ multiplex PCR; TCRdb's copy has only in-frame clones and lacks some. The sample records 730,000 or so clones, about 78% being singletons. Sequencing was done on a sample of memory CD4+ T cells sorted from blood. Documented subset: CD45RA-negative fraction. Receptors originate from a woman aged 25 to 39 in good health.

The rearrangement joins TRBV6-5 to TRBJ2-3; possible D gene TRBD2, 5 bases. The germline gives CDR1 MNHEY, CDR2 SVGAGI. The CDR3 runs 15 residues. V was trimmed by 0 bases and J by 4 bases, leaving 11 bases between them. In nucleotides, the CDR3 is TGTGCCAGCAGTTACTCGAGTGGGAGTGCAGATACGCAGTATTTT. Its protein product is CASSYSSGSADTQYF.

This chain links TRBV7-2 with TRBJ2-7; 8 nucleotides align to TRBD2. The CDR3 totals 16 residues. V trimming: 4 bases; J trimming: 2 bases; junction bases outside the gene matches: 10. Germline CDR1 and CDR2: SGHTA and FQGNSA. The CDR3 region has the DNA TGTGCCAGCAGCTCTCAAGCGGGAGCATGGGCCTACGAGCAGTACTTC. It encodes CASSSQAGAWAYEQYF.

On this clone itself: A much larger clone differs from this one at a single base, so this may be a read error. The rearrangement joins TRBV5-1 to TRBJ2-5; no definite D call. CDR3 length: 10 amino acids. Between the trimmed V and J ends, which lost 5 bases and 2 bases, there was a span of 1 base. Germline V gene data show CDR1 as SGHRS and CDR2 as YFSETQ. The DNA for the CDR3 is TGCGCCAGCAGACAAGAGACCCAGTACTTC. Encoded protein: CASRQETQYF. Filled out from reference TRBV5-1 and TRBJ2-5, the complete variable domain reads KAGVTQTPRYLIKTRGQQVTLSCSPISGHRSVSWYQQTPGQGLQFLFEYFSETQRNKGNFPGRFSGRQFSNSRSEMNVSTLELGDSALYLCASRQETQYFGPGTRLLVL.

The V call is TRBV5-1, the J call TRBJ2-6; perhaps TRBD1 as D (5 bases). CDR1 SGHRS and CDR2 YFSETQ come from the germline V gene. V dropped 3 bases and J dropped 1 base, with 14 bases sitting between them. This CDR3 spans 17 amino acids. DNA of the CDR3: TGCGCCAGCAGCTCCCATTTGGACACTTCTGGGGCCAACGTCCTGACTTTC. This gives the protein CASSSHLDTSGANVLTF.

The CDR3 spells CASGVVGNNEQFF. CDR3 bases: TGCGCCAGCGGTGTAGTCGGGAACAATGAGCAGTTCTTC. The V gene is TRBV5-1, the J gene TRBJ2-1; TRBD2 is a possible D gene (5 bases). CDR1 is SGHRS and CDR2 is YFSETQ in the germline V gene. This CDR3 comprises 13 residues. The ends were cut back, 7 bases at V and 5 bases at J, with 13 bases in the middle.

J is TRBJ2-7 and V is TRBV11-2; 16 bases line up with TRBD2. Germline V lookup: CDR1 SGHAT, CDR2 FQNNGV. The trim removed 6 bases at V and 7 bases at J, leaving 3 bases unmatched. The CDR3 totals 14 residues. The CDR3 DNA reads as TGTGCCAGCAGGGGACTAGCGGGAGGGCCTGAGCAGTACTTC. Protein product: CASRGLAGGPEQYF.

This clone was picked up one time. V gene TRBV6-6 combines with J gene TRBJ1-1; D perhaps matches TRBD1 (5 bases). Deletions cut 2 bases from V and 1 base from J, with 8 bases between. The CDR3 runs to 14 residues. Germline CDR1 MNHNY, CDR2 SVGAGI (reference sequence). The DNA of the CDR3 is TGTGCCAGCAGTTACCTCGGGGGGAACACTGAAGCTTTCTTT. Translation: CASSYLGGNTEAFF.

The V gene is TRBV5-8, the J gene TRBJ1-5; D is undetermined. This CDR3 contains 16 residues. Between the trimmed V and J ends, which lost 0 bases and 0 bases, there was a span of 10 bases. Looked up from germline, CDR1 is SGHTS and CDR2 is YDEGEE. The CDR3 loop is CASSLVGTASNQPQHF. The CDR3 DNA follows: TGTGCCAGCAGCTTGGTAGGCACAGCTAGCAATCAGCCCCAGCATTTT.

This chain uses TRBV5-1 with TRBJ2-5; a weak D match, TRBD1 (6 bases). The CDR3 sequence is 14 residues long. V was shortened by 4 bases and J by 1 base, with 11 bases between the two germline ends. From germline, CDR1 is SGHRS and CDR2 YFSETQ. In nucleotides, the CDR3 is TGCGCCAGCAGCGGGGGCTCTTCCCAAGAGACCCAGTACTTC. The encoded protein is CASSGGSSQETQYF.

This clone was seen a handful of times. The CDR3 is CASSSPPGSNQPQHF. The CDR3, as DNA: TGTGCCAGCAGTTCTCCCCCAGGGAGCAATCAGCCCCAGCATTTT. The chain links TRBV6-6 to TRBJ1-5, with D possibly being TRBD1 (5 bases). This CDR3 is built from 15 residues. CDR1 is MNHNY and CDR2 is SVGAGI in the germline V gene (reference sequence). The V end lost 4 bases, the J end lost 1 base, and 11 bases lay between the germline ends.